The sequence of this T cell receptor (beta chain) was determined in a study of cytomegalovirus exposure and HLA in healthy donors. Points from the study as a whole: Some V segments (TRBV6-2 and TRBV6-3 among them) were excluded as indistinguishable. Both high specificity and high sensitivity reportedly marked the classifier's diagnosis of cytomegalovirus status.

Note on this clone: The antigen remains unidentified.

This CDR3 contains 13 residues. V was clipped by 6 bases and J by 3 bases; unmatched bases: 1. Germline loops: CDR1 SNHLY, CDR2 FYNNEI. PCR was performed using 60 Vbeta and 13 Jbeta primers. Here immunoSEQ multiplex PCR was the method, and the copy in TCRdb shows in-frame clones only, minus some. The sample consists of 120,000 or so clones, around three quarters of them appearing once. The sample taken for sequencing was PBMCs. The rearrangement links TRBV2 to TRBJ2-2; 7 bases match TRBD2. This receptor was obtained from a man aged 50 or older in good health and CMV-seropositive. The CDR3 DNA is TGTGCCAGCAGCCGGGAGGACACCGGGGAGCTGTTTTTT. Encoded protein: CASSREDTGELFF.